These T cell receptor beta chains were read from a single sample in a study of regulatory dendritic cells for organ transplantation. Clones were sequenced by immunoSEQ multiplex PCR, and TCRdb holds only the in-frame ones, with some missing. The sample carries about 30,000 clones, about 89% recorded once. The specimen sequenced was naive CD4+ T cells from blood. The source of these receptors is a human donor in good health. CDR3s include the opening cysteine and the closing phenylalanine or tryptophan. D genes are given only for firm matches. The listing skips clone size in some rows; elsewhere it reads once, few, many or a size class.

>TRBV9|TRBJ2-7|NA|13|NA
TGTGCCAGCAGCGTAGACAGCGGCTACGAGCAGTACTTC
CASSVDSGYEQYF
>TRBV6-4|TRBJ2-5|TRBD2|15|NA
TGTGCCAGCAGTGACCGGCTAGCGGGAGGAGAGACCCAGTACTTC
CASSDRLAGGETQYF
>TRBV4-1|TRBJ2-5|NA|15|NA
TGCGCCAGCAGCCACCGGCGGAGAGGGCAAGAGACCCAGTACTTC
CASSHRRRGQETQYF
>TRBV28|TRBJ1-2|TRBD1|15|NA
TGTGCCAGCAGTTTGGGGGGACAGGAGGTCGATGGCTACACCTTC
CASSLGGQEVDGYTF
>TRBV7-8|TRBJ1-1|NA|15|NA
TGTGCCAGCAGCTTACAATGGGGTACCGTCACTGAAGCTTTCTTT
CASSLQWGTVTEAFF
>TRBV23-1|TRBJ1-1|NA|15|NA
TGCGCCAGCAACACGGACCCCCCCTGGAACACTGAAGCTTTCTTT
CASNTDPPWNTEAFF
>TRBV11-3|TRBJ1-1|NA|13|NA
TGTGCCAGCAGCCCGGACACGAACACTGAAGCTTTCTTT
CASSPDTNTEAFF
>TRBV27|TRBJ1-2|NA|14|few
TGTGCCAGCAGTTTCCACGACAGGATCTATGGCTACACCTTC
CASSFHDRIYGYTF
>TRBV10-1|TRBJ2-7|TRBD1|15|NA
TGCGCCAGCAGCCGGACAGGCTCAGCCTCCTACGAGCAGTACTTC
CASSRTGSASYEQYF
>TRBV7-9|TRBJ2-4|TRBD2|14|NA
TGTGCCAGCAGCTTACGGAGCGGGGCGGACATTCAGTACTTC
CASSLRSGADIQYF
>TRBV29-1|TRBJ1-1|NA|11|few
TGCAGCGTTGATCGGACAGCTGAAGCTTTCTTT
CSVDRTAEAFF
>TRBV27|TRBJ2-7|NA|13|NA
TGTGCCAGCAGTCGCCTCGGGGGCTACGAGCAGTACTTC
CASSRLGGYEQYF
>TRBV7-2|TRBJ1-3|NA|15|NA
TGTGCCAGCAGCGTCGTAGGGGGATCGGGGAACACCATATATTTT
CASSVVGGSGNTIYF
>TRBV9|TRBJ1-5|NA|15|NA
TGTGCCAGCAGTAAGGGACCTCTAGGCAATCAGCCCCAGCATTTT
CASSKGPLGNQPQHF
>TRBV4-2|TRBJ1-4|TRBD1|15|NA
TGTGCCAGCAGCCTACCGGGACAGGGGGATGAAAAACTGTTTTTT
CASSLPGQGDEKLFF
>TRBV19|TRBJ2-7|TRBD1|15|NA
TGTGCCAGTAGTATAGGACTGGGGACAGCCTACGAGCAGTACTTC
CASSIGLGTAYEQYF
>TRBV7-2|TRBJ2-5|TRBD1|15|NA
TGTGCCAGCAGCGATGGACAGGGGGCGAGGGAGACCCAGTACTTC
CASSDGQGARETQYF
>TRBV7-2|TRBJ2-5|TRBD2|15|few
TGTGCCAGCAGCGCCAGCGGGGGTCTCCAAGAGACCCAGTACTTC
CASSASGGLQETQYF
>TRBV7-2|TRBJ1-3|NA|15|NA
TGTGCCAGCAGCTTAGAGTCAGGGTCTGGAAACACCATATATTTT
CASSLESGSGNTIYF
>TRBV6-6|TRBJ1-2|NA|13|NA
TGTGCCAGCCGAGGGACCGGCATTTGGGGCTACACCTTC
CASRGTGIWGYTF
>TRBV2|TRBJ1-2|NA|13|NA
TGTGCCAGCATTGCGATCTTGGGGCGAGGCTACACCTTC
CASIAILGRGYTF
>TRBV28|TRBJ1-3|NA|15|NA
TGTGCCAGCAGTTCGGACATCTTCTCTGGAAACACCATATATTTT
CASSSDIFSGNTIYF
>TRBV6-4|TRBJ2-2|NA|15|NA
TGTGCCAGCAGTGATTGGCAGAGTGCCCCCGGGGAGCTGTTTTTT
CASSDWQSAPGELFF
>TRBV28|TRBJ2-5|TRBD2|15|NA
TGTGCCAGCACCATCTCGGGAGGGCCAGGAGAGACCCAGTACTTC
CASTISGGPGETQYF
>TRBV29-1|TRBJ2-3|TRBD1|15|NA
TGCAGCGTTGAGGGGACAGGGGGGGGAACAGATACGCAGTATTTT
CSVEGTGGGTDTQYF
>TRBV11-1|TRBJ2-7|TRBD2|13|NA
TGTGCCAGCAGCCAAGGGCTAGCGGGCGAGCAGTACTTC
CASSQGLAGEQYF
>TRBV7-2|TRBJ2-1|NA|12|NA
TGTGCCAGCAGCCTCCGACGAAATGAGCAGTTCTTC
CASSLRRNEQFF
>TRBV4-1|TRBJ2-7|NA|15|few
TGCGCCAGCAGTACCACAGGCGACCCAAGGAACGAGCAGTACTTC
CASSTTGDPRNEQYF
>TRBV4-1|TRBJ1-2|NA|18|NA
TGCGCCAGCAGCCGTTACGGGGACACGGACCACCGATCCTATGGCTACACCTTC
CASSRYGDTDHRSYGYTF
>TRBV19|TRBJ2-1|NA|16|NA
TGTGCCAGTATCACAAAAGGTAGGGGCCCAATTAATGAGCAGTTCTTC
CASITKGRGPINEQFF
>TRBV5-1|TRBJ1-5|NA|12|NA
TGCGCCAGCAAACATCGGTATCAGCCCCAGCATTTT
CASKHRYQPQHF
>TRBV7-9|TRBJ2-7|NA|13|NA
TGTGCCAGCAGCTCGTCGGCTACCTACGAGCAGTACTTC
CASSSSATYEQYF
>TRBV5-1|TRBJ1-4|NA|15|NA
TGCGCCAGCAGCCCGAGGACAGTGGGTGATGAAAAACTGTTTTTT
CASSPRTVGDEKLFF
>TRBV4-3|TRBJ2-1|TRBD1|16|NA
TGCGCCAGCAGCCAAGCCGGGGGACAGGGACGTAATGAGCAGTTCTTC
CASSQAGGQGRNEQFF
>TRBV25-1|TRBJ2-3|NA|15|NA
TGTGCCAGCCGCGGGGATGGGCGGGGCACAGATACGCAGTATTTT
CASRGDGRGTDTQYF
>TRBV7-2|TRBJ2-7|NA|13|NA
TGTGCCAGCAGCTTAGCCCACTCCTACGAGCAGTACTTC
CASSLAHSYEQYF
>TRBV9|TRBJ2-7|TRBD2|17|NA
TGTGCCAGCAGCGTAGGCAGCGGGAGGGCCGGTGCTTACGAGCAGTACTTC
CASSVGSGRAGAYEQYF
>TRBV30|TRBJ1-4|NA|17|NA
TGTGCCTGGAGCCCAACGCGGATAGCGGGGACTAATGAAAAACTGTTTTTT
CAWSPTRIAGTNEKLFF
>TRBV19|TRBJ2-1|TRBD2|15|NA
TGTGCCAGTAGTACAACTAGCGGGAGAGGGAATGAGCAGTTCTTC
CASSTTSGRGNEQFF
>TRBV9|TRBJ2-3|TRBD1|17|NA
TGTGCCAGCAGCGTAGAAGGGGGCAGCCCGGGCACAGATACGCAGTATTTT
CASSVEGGSPGTDTQYF
>TRBV30|TRBJ2-1|NA|13|NA
TGTGCCTGGAGTGGCAGTTCTTACAATGAGCAGTTCTTC
CAWSGSSYNEQFF
>TRBV5-1|TRBJ2-3|TRBD2|16|NA
TGCGCCAGCAGCTTGGTTATGACTAGCAGCACAGATACGCAGTATTTT
CASSLVMTSSTDTQYF
>TRBV10-3|TRBJ1-1|NA|12|NA
TGTGCCATCAGGGATATGAACACTGAAGCTTTCTTT
CAIRDMNTEAFF
>TRBV2|TRBJ1-2|NA|16|NA
TGTGCCAGCAGAGTCGACTCAAACTACGGCCGCTATGGCTACACCTTC
CASRVDSNYGRYGYTF
>TRBV27|TRBJ2-3|NA|18|NA
TGTGCCAGCAGTTTTGGGGCTCCCCAGCGGGCAAACACAGATACGCAGTATTTT
CASSFGAPQRANTDTQYF
>TRBV6-5|TRBJ2-7|NA|13|NA
TGTGCCAGCAACGGCGGACAGCACTACGAGCAGTACTTC
CASNGGQHYEQYF
>TRBV7-9|TRBJ1-3|NA|14|NA
TGTGCCAGCAGCCCCTTTAACTCTGGAAACACCATATATTTT
CASSPFNSGNTIYF
>TRBV28|TRBJ2-7|NA|14|NA
TGTGCCAGCACTCCCCCAGGTCCGAACTACGAGCAGTACTTC
CASTPPGPNYEQYF
>TRBV28|TRBJ1-1|NA|12|NA
TGTGCCAGCAGTTTACGTGGGGGGTTAGCTTTCTTT
CASSLRGGLAFF
>TRBV4-1|TRBJ2-5|NA|21|NA
TGCGCCAGCAGCCAAGAATCTTTTGGGTGGGTGGTGGGTGGGCTCCAAGAGACCCAGTACTTC
CASSQESFGWVVGGLQETQYF
>TRBV27|TRBJ2-1|NA|12|NA
TGTGCCAGCAGTAAGATAGGTAATGAGCAGTTCTTC
CASSKIGNEQFF
>TRBV30|TRBJ1-1|NA|16|few
TGTGCCTGGAGTTATCCGTGGCAGGTCCCTACCACTGAAGCTTTCTTT
CAWSYPWQVPTTEAFF
>TRBV19|TRBJ2-7|NA|13|NA
TGTGCCAGTATTGACCCCCGTACCTACGAGCAGTACTTC
CASIDPRTYEQYF
>TRBV30|TRBJ2-7|NA|14|NA
TGTGCCTGGGACCCAGGGAGGAGCTCCTACGAGCAGTACTTC
CAWDPGRSSYEQYF
>TRBV19|TRBJ1-2|NA|15|NA
TGTGCCAGTAGTATAGGCCTCGACAGGTCTGATGGCTACACCTTC
CASSIGLDRSDGYTF